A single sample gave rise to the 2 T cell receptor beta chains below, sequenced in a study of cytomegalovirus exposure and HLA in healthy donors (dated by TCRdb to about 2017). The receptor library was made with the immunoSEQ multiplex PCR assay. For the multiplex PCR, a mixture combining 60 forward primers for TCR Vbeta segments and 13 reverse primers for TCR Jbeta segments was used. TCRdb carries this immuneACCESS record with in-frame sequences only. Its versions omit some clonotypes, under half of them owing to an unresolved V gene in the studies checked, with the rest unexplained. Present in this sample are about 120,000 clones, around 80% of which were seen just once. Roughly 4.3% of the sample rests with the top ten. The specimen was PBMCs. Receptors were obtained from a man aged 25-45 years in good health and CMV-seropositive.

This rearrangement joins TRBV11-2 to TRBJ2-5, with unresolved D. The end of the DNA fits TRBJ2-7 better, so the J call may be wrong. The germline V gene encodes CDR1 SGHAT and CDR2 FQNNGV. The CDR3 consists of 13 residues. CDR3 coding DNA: TGTGCCAGCAGCATGTGGTACTCCTACGAGCAGTACTTC. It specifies CASSMWYSYEQYF.

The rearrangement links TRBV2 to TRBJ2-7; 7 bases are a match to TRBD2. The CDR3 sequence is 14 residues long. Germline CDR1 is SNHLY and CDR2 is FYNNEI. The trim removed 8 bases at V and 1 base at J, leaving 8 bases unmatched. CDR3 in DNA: TGTGCCAGCGGGGAGGGAGAGGGGTCCTACGAGCAGTACTTC. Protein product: CASGEGEGSYEQYF.